A single sample gave rise to the 19 T cell receptor beta chains below, sequenced in a study of OX40 agonist ivuxolimab in advanced cancers. Sequencing was performed with immunoSEQ multiplex PCR; in TCRdb, only in-frame clones are kept and a portion is missing. The repertoire holds 50,000 or so clones, with roughly 92% as singletons. This specimen was CD4+ or CD8+ T cells sorted from blood, taken in a trial of the OX40 agonist ivuxolimab. The receptors come from an adult with an advanced solid tumor such as melanoma, head and neck, liver or kidney cancer.

The V and J genes are TRBV6-5 and TRBJ2-7; TRBD2 agrees at 7 bases. This CDR3 comprises 12 residues. CDR1 and CDR2 (germline): MNHEY, SVGAGI. Losses at the gene ends were 2 bases for V and 7 bases for J; bases not matched to a gene: 2. The DNA of the CDR3 is TGTGCCAGCAGTTACCCAGCGGGGGAGCAGTACTTC. Amino acids: CASSYPAGEQYF.

The V gene is TRBV27, the J gene TRBJ2-6, with no clear D. V dropped 3 bases and J dropped 0 bases, with 6 bases sitting between them. The CDR3 is 15 residues long. Germline assignment: CDR1 MNHEY and CDR2 SMNVEV (reference sequence). CDR3 bases: TGTGCCAGCAGTTTCGGCAACTCTGGGGCCAACGTCCTGACTTTC. It specifies CASSFGNSGANVLTF.

This clone was observed a single time. The chain couples TRBV28 to TRBJ2-2; 7 bases fit TRBD1. The length of the CDR3 is 14 residues. V trimming: 6 bases; J trimming: 3 bases; junction bases outside the gene matches: 4. Germline CDR1 and CDR2: MDHEN and SYDVKM. The CDR3, as DNA: TGTGCCAGCAGGCAGACAGGGTACACCGGGGAGCTGTTTTTT. This translates into CASRQTGYTGELFF.

This clone was observed once. The J gene is TRBJ2-7, the V gene TRBV6-5; D is undetermined. Trimming stripped 2 bases from V and 2 bases from J, with 10 bases between. The CDR3 length is 14 residues. In germline, CDR1 is MNHEY, CDR2 SVGAGI. The CDR3 protein is CASSYTRQTYEQYF. The CDR3 region has the DNA TGTGCCAGCAGTTACACGAGACAAACCTACGAGCAGTACTTC.

This chain connects TRBV6-5 to TRBJ2-4; TRBD1 agrees at 7 bases. CDR1 and CDR2 (germline): MNHEY, SVGAGI. V was clipped by 0 bases and J by 7 bases; unmatched bases: 3. The CDR3 sequence is 14 residues long. The CDR3 region is CASSYSIQGNIQYF. The CDR3 region has the DNA TGTGCCAGCAGTTACTCTATACAGGGGAACATTCAGTACTTC.

The CDR3: CASSYGSGETGNTIYF. CDR3 sequence (DNA): TGTGCCAGCAGTTACGGGTCGGGCGAAACTGGAAACACCATATATTTT. J is TRBJ1-3 and V is TRBV6-6; D unclear. Germline loops: CDR1 MNHNY, CDR2 SVGAGI (reference sequence). This CDR3 contains 16 residues. Between the trimmed V and J ends, which lost 2 bases and 2 bases, there was a span of 13 bases.

To note about this clone: Additional DNA sequences in this sample encode the identical CDR3. The gene calls are TRBV4-1 and TRBJ1-2; 7 bases fit TRBD1. The trim removed 0 bases at V and 5 bases at J, leaving 6 bases unmatched. From germline, CDR1 is MGHRA and CDR2 YSYEKL. This CDR3 contains 15 residues. The DNA of the CDR3 is TGCGCCAGCAGCCAAGAAGGACAGGATCCTTATGGCTACACCTTC. It encodes CASSQEGQDPYGYTF.

The chain recombines TRBV18 with TRBJ2-7, with D possibly TRBD2 on 7 matching bases. In germline, CDR1 is KGHSH, CDR2 LQKENI. The CDR3 runs 15 residues. The ends were cut back, 0 bases at V and 6 bases at J, with 15 bases in the middle. DNA for the CDR3: TGTGCCAGCTCACCACCGAGGGGGGGGTTGAGCGAGCAGTACTTC. Translated, it gives CASSPPRGGLSEQYF.

The rearrangement links TRBV7-9 to TRBJ1-1; D might be TRBD1 (6 bases). The CDR3 is 14 residues long. CDR1 and CDR2 (germline): SEHNR, FQNEAQ (reference sequence). V lost 0 bases and J 4 bases, leaving 9 bases between the germline ends. The CDR3 here is CASSLARGSTEAFF. As DNA, the CDR3 is TGTGCCAGCAGCTTAGCCAGGGGAAGCACTGAAGCTTTCTTT.

V and J are TRBV19 and TRBJ1-3, with 9 positions matching TRBD1. The CDR3 covers 14 residues. The germline gives CDR1 LNHDA, CDR2 SQIVND (reference sequence). J gave up 0 bases and V 7 bases, and 1 base lay outside the gene matches. The CDR3 DNA reads as TGTGCCAGTATGGACAGGGGCTCTGGAAACACCATATATTTT. Amino acid sequence: CASMDRGSGNTIYF. Supplemented by reference TRBV19 and TRBJ1-3, the full variable domain reads DGGITQSPKYLFRKEGQNVTLSCEQNLNHDAMYWYRQDPGQGLRLIYYSQIVNDFQKGDIAEGYSVSREKKESFPLTVTSAQKNPTAFYLCASMDRGSGNTIYFGEGSWLTVV.

Here the CDR3 reads CASRRLAGETYEQYF. The CDR3 nucleotides are TGTGCCAGCCGAAGGTTAGCGGGGGAAACCTACGAGCAGTACTTC. The V and J genes are TRBV2 and TRBJ2-7, with TRBD2 matching over 9 bases. Germline trimming cut 8 bases from V and 2 bases from J; bases unmatched to any gene: 10. The CDR3 length is 15 residues. Per germline, CDR1 SNHLY and CDR2 FYNNEI. The full variable domain, with the rest looked up from reference TRBV2 and TRBJ2-7, is EPEVTQTPSHQVTQMGQEVILRCVPISNHLYFYWYRQILGQKVEFLVSFYNNEISEKSEIFDDQFSVERPDGSNFTLKIRSTKLEDSAMYFCASRRLAGETYEQYFGPGTRLTVT.

The chain carries TRBV2 and TRBJ2-3, with 9 bases lining up with TRBD2. This CDR3 contains 14 residues. The trim removed 5 bases at V and 4 bases at J, leaving 4 bases unmatched. CDR1 and CDR2 (germline): SNHLY, FYNNEI. Written as DNA, the CDR3 is TGTGCCAGCAGTCCACTAGCGGGTCCAGATACGCAGTATTTT. Its translation is CASSPLAGPDTQYF.

This chain uses TRBV18 with TRBJ2-1; TRBD2 agrees at 14 bases. The CDR3 covers 16 residues. V lost 5 bases and J lost 7; bases outside the gene matches: 7. CDR1 KGHSH and CDR2 LQKENI come from the germline V gene. CDR3 sequence (DNA): TGTGCCAGCTCATGGGGGACTAGCGGGAGTAGGAATGAGCAGTTCTTC. Translated, it gives CASSWGTSGSRNEQFF.

The chain is built from TRBV4-2 and TRBJ2-7; the D call may be TRBD1 or TRBD2 (6 bases each). Germline assignment: CDR1 LGHNA and CDR2 YNFKEQ. The CDR3 sequence is 17 residues long. V was clipped by 0 bases and J by 0 bases, with 15 bases between them. This CDR3 is CASSQERGADNSYEQYF. CDR3 DNA: TGTGCCAGCAGCCAAGAAAGGGGGGCGGACAACTCCTACGAGCAGTACTTC.

This chain uses TRBV9 with TRBJ2-7, with D unresolved. Germline lookup yields CDR1 SGDLS and CDR2 YYNGEE. This CDR3 has 17 residues. V shed 0 bases and J shed 2 bases, with 18 bases lying between them. The CDR3 spells CASSVVLSGLRAYEQYF. In nucleotides, the CDR3 is TGTGCCAGCAGCGTAGTTTTATCTGGTCTTCGGGCCTACGAGCAGTACTTC.

The chain links TRBV18 to TRBJ1-5; 7 bases line up with TRBD1. Germline CDR1 reads KGHSH; CDR2 reads LQKENI. V gave up 2 bases and J gave up 2 bases; unmatched junction bases: 3. CDR3 length: 15 amino acids. The DNA for the CDR3 is TGTGCCAGCTCACCAACAGGGGACCGCAATCAGCCCCAGCATTTT. This encodes CASSPTGDRNQPQHF.

This chain uses TRBV6-1 with TRBJ2-3; 8 nucleotides agree with TRBD2. V was clipped by 2 bases and J by 0 bases; unmatched bases: 7. Germline CDR1 reads MNHNS; CDR2 reads SASEGT. This CDR3 contains 17 residues. The CDR3 DNA is TGTGCCAGCAGTGAATTCCCGGGAGGGACCAGCACAGATACGCAGTATTTT. As protein: CASSEFPGGTSTDTQYF.

CDR3 in amino acids: CASSKTPTSTDTQYF. DNA for the CDR3: TGTGCCAGCAGTAAGACACCTACTTCCACAGATACGCAGTATTTT. The chain couples TRBV6-5 to TRBJ2-3; no reliable D call. The CDR3 extends over 15 amino acids. Germline V gene sequence: CDR1 MNHEY, CDR2 SVGAGI. V was trimmed by 5 bases and J by 2 bases, leaving 14 bases between them.

V and J are TRBV6-5 and TRBJ1-2; D is undetermined. The CDR3 length is 13 residues. V was trimmed by 3 bases and J by 2 bases, leaving 7 bases between them. CDR1 is MNHEY, CDR2 SVGAGI, per germline. CDR3 in DNA: TGTGCCAGCAGTTATGGAGCAAACTATGGCTACACCTTC. Amino acid sequence: CASSYGANYGYTF.